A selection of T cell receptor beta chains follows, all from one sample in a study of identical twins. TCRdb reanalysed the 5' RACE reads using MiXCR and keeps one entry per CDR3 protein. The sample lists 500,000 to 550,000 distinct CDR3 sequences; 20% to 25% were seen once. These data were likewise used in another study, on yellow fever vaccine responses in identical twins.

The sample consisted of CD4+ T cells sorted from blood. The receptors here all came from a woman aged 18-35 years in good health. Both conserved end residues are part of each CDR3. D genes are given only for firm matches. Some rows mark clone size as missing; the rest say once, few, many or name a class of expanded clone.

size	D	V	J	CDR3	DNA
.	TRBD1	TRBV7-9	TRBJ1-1	CASSLGDREGTEAFF	TGTGCCAGCAGCTTAGGGGACAGGGAGGGCACTGAAGCTTTCTTT
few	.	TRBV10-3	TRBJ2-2	CAISDRAGGELFF	TGTGCCATCAGTGACAGGGCCGGCGGGGAGCTGTTTTTT
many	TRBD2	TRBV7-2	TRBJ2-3	CASSFGLAGLSTDTQYF	TGTGCCAGCAGCTTCGGGCTAGCGGGGTTGAGCACAGATACGCAGTATTTT
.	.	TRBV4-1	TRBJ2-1	CASSQGFPNEQFF	TGCGCCAGCAGCCAAGGTTTCCCCAATGAGCAGTTCTTC
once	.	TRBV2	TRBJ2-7	CASSEALGPVYF	TGTGCCAGCAGTGAAGCCTTGGGACCCGTTTACTTC
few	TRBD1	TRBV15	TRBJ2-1	CATSRDEQGAGIEQFF	TGTGCCACCAGCAGAGATGAACAGGGGGCTGGTATTGAGCAGTTCTTC
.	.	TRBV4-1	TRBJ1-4	CASSQGGKSGEKLFF	TGCGCCAGCAGCCAAGGAGGCAAGTCGGGGGAAAAACTGTTTTTT
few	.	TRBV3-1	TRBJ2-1	CASSQDWLAFPYNEQFF	TGTGCCAGCAGCCAAGATTGGCTAGCTTTTCCCTACAATGAGCAGTTCTTC
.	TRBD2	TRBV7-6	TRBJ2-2	CASSLGLAGGTGELFF	TGTGCCAGCAGCCTGGGACTAGCGGGTGGTACCGGGGAGCTGTTTTTT
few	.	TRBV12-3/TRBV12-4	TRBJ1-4	CASSSRNNEKLFF	TGTGCCAGCAGTTCCCGAAATAATGAAAAACTGTTTTTT
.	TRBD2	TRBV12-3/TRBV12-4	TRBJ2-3	CASSRTSGSILSTDTQYF	TGTGCCAGCAGTAGGACTAGCGGGAGTATTCTCAGCACAGATACGCAGTATTTT
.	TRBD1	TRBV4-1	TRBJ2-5	CASSQGPGQRETQYF	TGCGCCAGCAGCCAAGGCCCGGGACAGCGAGAGACCCAGTACTTC
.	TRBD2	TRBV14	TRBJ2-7	CASSHGIGTSYEQYF	TGTGCCAGCAGCCACGGCATAGGGACTAGCTACGAGCAGTACTTC
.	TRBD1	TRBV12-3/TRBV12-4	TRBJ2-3	CASSGTGVTDTQYF	TGTGCCAGCAGTGGTACAGGGGTGACAGATACGCAGTATTTT